The source of this T cell receptor (beta chain) is a study of blood T cells in healthy people across ages. The sample, about 9.7 milliliters of peripheral blood, was drawn from each donor. The amount of total RNA extracted per sample was at least 5.5 micrograms. Sample-barcoded 5' priming and a J-beta primer mix drove a second PCR of about 6 to 12 cycles. Each cDNA molecule carried a tag from a template-switch adaptor that contained 12 random nucleotides. TCRdb reprocessed the 5' RACE reads via MiXCR and lists one record per CDR3 protein. The sample includes approximately 1,000,000 distinct CDR3 sequences, 40% to 50% seen only once; the top ten take around 18%. Trimming removed 4 bases at V and 7 bases at J, with 13 bases between. The CDR3 covers 14 residues. Germline CDR1 reads MNHEY; CDR2 reads SMNVEV (reference sequence).

V usage is TRBV27 and J usage is TRBJ1-4; no clear D gene. Sequencing was done on a sample of blood. This receptor was identified in an older woman in good health. For the CDR3, the DNA is TGTGCCAGCAGTTGGAGGAGGGAGGGTGAAAAACTGTTTTTT. It translates to CASSWRREGEKLFF.